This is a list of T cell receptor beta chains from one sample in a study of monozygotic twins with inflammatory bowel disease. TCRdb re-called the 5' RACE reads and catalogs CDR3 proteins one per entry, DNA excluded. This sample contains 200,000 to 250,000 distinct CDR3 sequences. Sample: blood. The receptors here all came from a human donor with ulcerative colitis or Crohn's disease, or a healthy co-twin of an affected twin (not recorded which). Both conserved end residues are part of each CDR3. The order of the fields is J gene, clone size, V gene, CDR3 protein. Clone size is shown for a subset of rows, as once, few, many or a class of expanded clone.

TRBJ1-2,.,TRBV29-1,CSVLTAAYGYTF
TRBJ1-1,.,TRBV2,CASTPPPKGATEAFF
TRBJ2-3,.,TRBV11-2,CASSLQSTDTQYF
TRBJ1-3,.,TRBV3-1,CASSLVLGRRAGNTIYF
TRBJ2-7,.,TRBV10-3,CAISGDTGYEQYF
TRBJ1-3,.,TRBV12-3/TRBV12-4,CASSFGGGNTIYF
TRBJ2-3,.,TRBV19,CASSPLAGGYVGDTQYF
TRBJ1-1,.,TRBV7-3,CASSLNPRGTEAFF
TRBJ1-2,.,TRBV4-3,CASSPGSGYINYGYTF
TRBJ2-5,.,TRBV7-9,CASSFQAPSQETQYF
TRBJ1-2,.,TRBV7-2,CASSLEQGYGYTF
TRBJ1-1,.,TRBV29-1,CSVERRNTEAFF
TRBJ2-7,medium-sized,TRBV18,CASSPFSDSYEQYF
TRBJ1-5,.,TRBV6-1,CASNKGQNSNQPQHF
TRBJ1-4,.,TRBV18,CASSPRQGSNEKLFF
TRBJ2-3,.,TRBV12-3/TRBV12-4,CASPPSGTRPDTQYF
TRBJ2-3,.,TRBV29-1,CSVILDDGTDTQYF
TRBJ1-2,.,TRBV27,CASSSPLRGGYTF
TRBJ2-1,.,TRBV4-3,CASSHRQGGSYNEQFF
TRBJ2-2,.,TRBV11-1,CASSRGTGGNSGELFF
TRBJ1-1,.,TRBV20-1,CSARIASGTLRNTEAFF
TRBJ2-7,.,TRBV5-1,CASSVASGGFSYEQYF
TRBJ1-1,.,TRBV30,CAWSAGTRSTEAFF
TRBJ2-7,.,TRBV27,CASSRSTWREGSHEQYF
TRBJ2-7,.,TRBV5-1,CASSLELASSYEQYF
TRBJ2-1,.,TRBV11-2,CASSPGGELYNEQFF
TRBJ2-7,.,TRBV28,CASSSDSRPYEQYF
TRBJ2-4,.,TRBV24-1,CATRDRTGFQYF
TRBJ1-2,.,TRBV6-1,CASKPMGQGGYGYTF
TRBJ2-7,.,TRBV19,CAGSLAYEQYF
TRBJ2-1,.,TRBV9,CASSVSGSIHNEQFF
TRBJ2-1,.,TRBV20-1,CSAWGDGTVKYNEQFF
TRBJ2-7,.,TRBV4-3,CASSLRTDANYEQYF
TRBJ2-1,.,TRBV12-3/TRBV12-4,CASSFGVMGYNEQFF
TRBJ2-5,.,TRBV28,CATRPPKETQYF
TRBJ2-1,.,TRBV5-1,CASSPAGDNEQFF
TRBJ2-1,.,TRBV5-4,CASSPGLAVNNEQFF